Reported below is one TCR beta chain. Measured with immunoSEQ multiplex PCR; TCRdb has only the in-frame clones, and not every one. The sample lists 40,000 to 45,000 clones; over 85% were seen once. Trimming removed 1 base from V and 7 bases from J; junction bases left unmatched: 18. CDR3 length: 18 residues. Per germline, CDR1 LGHNT and CDR2 FRNRAP. The data belong to a study of blood T cell repertoires in COVID-19. V gene TRBV12-5 combines with J gene TRBJ1-2; TRBD1 agrees at 7 bases. The origin of this receptor is a man aged 50 to 59 with COVID-19, enrolled during active disease. Specimen: peripheral blood. CDR3 DNA: TGTGCTAGTGGTTTGGACCGGACAGGTAATCCCTTCGGGGGTGGCTACACCTTC. Translating it yields CASGLDRTGNPFGGGYTF.